The clone carrying this T cell receptor beta chain has only a few counts. Its matching antigen is unknown. V gave up 3 bases and J gave up 7 bases, with 31 bases separating them. The CDR3 consists of 19 residues. Germline V gene sequence: CDR1 MDHEN, CDR2 SYDVKM. Treg sorting used a CD4+CD25+CD127-/low gate. Study-wide points: Tumor memory CD4+ T cell TCR gene usage clustered with blood and lymph node memory CD4+ cells and lymph node naive CD4+ cells.

Semi-nested PCR with Nested Universal Primer A followed constant-region reverse priming of full-length variable regions. One entry per CDR3 protein results from TCRdb running MiXCR on the 5' RACE reads. There are over 40,000 distinct CDR3 sequences in the sample; 22% occur only once, and less than 5% lies in the top ten. The source material was Tregs sorted from blood. This clonotype originated in a female donor with breast cancer. This sequence joins TRBV28 and TRBJ2-7; D gene ambiguous. In DNA, the CDR3 is TGTGCCAGCAGTTTGCCCGACTTTAGTTCGGCCGAGAGTCGGGCTGAGCAGTACTTC. Residues: CASSLPDFSSAESRAEQYF.